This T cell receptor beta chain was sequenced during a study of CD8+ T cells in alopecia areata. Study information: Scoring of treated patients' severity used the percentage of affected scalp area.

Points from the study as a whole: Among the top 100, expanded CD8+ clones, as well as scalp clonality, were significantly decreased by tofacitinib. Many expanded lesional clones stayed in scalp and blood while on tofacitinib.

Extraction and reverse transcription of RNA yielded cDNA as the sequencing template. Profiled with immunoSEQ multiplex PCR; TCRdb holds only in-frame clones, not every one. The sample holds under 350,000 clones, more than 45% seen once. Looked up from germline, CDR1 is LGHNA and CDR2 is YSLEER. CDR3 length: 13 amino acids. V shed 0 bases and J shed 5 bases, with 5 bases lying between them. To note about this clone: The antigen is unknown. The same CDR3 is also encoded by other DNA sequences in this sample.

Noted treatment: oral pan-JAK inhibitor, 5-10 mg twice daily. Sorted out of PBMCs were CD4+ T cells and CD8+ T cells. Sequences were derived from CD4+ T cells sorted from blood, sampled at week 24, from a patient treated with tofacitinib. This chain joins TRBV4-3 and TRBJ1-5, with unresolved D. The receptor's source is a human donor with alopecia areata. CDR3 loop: CASSQDTDQPQHF. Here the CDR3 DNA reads TGCGCCAGCAGCCAAGATACCGATCAGCCCCAGCATTTT.